The rows below give T cell receptor beta chains drawn from one sample of a study of cytomegalovirus exposure and HLA in healthy donors. Using immunoSEQ multiplex PCR, the repertoire was profiled, and TCRdb retains in-frame clones only, with some absent. Seen here are about 120,000 clones, around 76% observed once, and the top ten hold less than 15%. The sequenced sample was PBMCs. These receptors were taken from a middle-aged woman in good health and CMV-seropositive. The CDR3 runs from the conserved cysteine through the conserved F or W. A D gene is named only where the DNA matches it firmly. The listing skips clone size in some rows; elsewhere it reads once, few, many or a size class.

NA,NA,TRBV13,TRBJ2-3,CASSLGSVGGGATDTQYF,TGTGCCAGCAGCTTAGGCTCGGTAGGGGGCGGGGCGACAGATACGCAGTATTTT
NA,NA,TRBV7-9,TRBJ1-2,CASSLETDGYTF,TGTGCCAGCAGCTTAGAGACAGATGGCTACACCTTC
NA,NA,TRBV5-1,TRBJ1-6,CASSLSWGSESPLHF,TGCGCCAGCAGCTTGTCCTGGGGTAGCGAGTCACCCCTCCACTTT
NA,few,TRBV6-5,TRBJ1-5,CASSYSGGGNQPQHF,TGTGCCAGCAGTTACTCAGGGGGGGGCAATCAGCCCCAGCATTTT
NA,NA,TRBV20-1,TRBJ1-1,CSAVQGVRAFF,TGCAGTGCGGTACAGGGTGTAAGAGCTTTCTTT
NA,NA,TRBV6-5,TRBJ1-2,CASRRPGDNYGYTF,TGTGCCAGCAGAAGACCGGGAGATAACTATGGCTACACCTTC
NA,NA,TRBV5-1,TRBJ1-1,CASSVGVGAAEAFF,TGCGCCAGCAGCGTCGGGGTGGGGGCGGCTGAAGCTTTCTTT
TRBD1,once,TRBV5-8,TRBJ2-7,CASRDTGTGYYEQYF,TGTGCCAGCAGGGATACCGGGACAGGGTACTACGAGCAGTACTTC
NA,NA,TRBV6-6,TRBJ2-3,CASSWASGTDTQYF,TGTGCCAGCAGTTGGGCTAGCGGCACAGATACGCAGTATTTT
TRBD1,NA,TRBV7-8,TRBJ1-4,CASSLVATGLGEKLFF,TGTGCCAGCAGCTTAGTGGCGACAGGGCTTGGTGAAAAACTGTTTTTT
NA,NA,TRBV5-1,TRBJ1-1,CASSPPGATEAFF,TGCGCCAGCAGCCCCCCCGGTGCCACTGAAGCTTTCTTT
TRBD1,NA,TRBV19,TRBJ2-7,CASSSPPGTGVYEQYF,TGTGCCAGTAGTTCGCCTCCCGGGACAGGAGTCTACGAGCAGTACTTC
NA,NA,TRBV7-9,TRBJ2-5,CASSPSVVDETQYF,TGTGCCAGCAGCCCTAGCGTCGTGGATGAGACCCAGTACTTC
TRBD1,NA,TRBV7-2,TRBJ2-3,CASSFAGGDTQYF,TGTGCCAGCAGCTTTGCAGGGGGAGATACGCAGTATTTT
TRBD1,NA,TRBV19,TRBJ1-1,CASSIGQGLPEAFF,TGTGCCAGTAGTATCGGACAGGGTCTCCCTGAAGCTTTCTTT
NA,NA,TRBV7-2,TRBJ2-7,CASSSVLASTYEQYF,TGTGCCAGCAGCTCGGTGCTTGCTTCAACCTACGAGCAGTACTTC
NA,NA,TRBV2,TRBJ2-1,CASSTDGNYNEQFF,TGTGCCAGCAGTACAGACGGGAACTACAATGAGCAGTTCTTC
NA,NA,TRBV10-2,TRBJ1-4,CASSVLPTNEKLFF,TGCGCCAGCAGTGTACTACCAACTAATGAAAAACTGTTTTTT
NA,few,TRBV18,TRBJ1-3,CASSPWDTNSGNTIYF,TGTGCCAGCTCACCTTGGGACACCAACTCTGGAAACACCATATATTTT
NA,NA,TRBV7-6,TRBJ2-7,CASSPQLTYEQYF,TGTGCCAGCAGCCCTCAGTTAACCTACGAGCAGTACTTC
NA,NA,TRBV5-1,TRBJ1-1,CASSLAGAGMNTEAFF,TGCGCCAGCAGCTTGGCAGGGGCAGGGATGAACACTGAAGCTTTCTTT